What follows describes a single T cell receptor (beta chain). These data come from a study of long-term antiretroviral therapy in people with HIV. Version v3.0 of the immunoSEQ assay was performed at survey level. Method: immunoSEQ multiplex PCR; TCRdb's copy keeps in-frame clones and lacks some. This repertoire shows approximately 24,000 clones, roughly 82% found once; its top ten account for roughly 5%. The sample consisted of unsorted PBMCs, taken 1.1 years before starting antiretroviral therapy. This TCR was recovered from a woman younger than 45 with HIV.

The CDR3: CASTRGREYGYTF. CDR3 nucleotides: TGTGCCAGCACCCGGGGACGGGAATACGGCTACACCTTC. The chain combines TRBV19 with TRBJ1-2, with D possibly matching TRBD1 (5 bases). The CDR3 is 13 residues long. Germline CDR1 and CDR2: LNHDA and SQIVND (reference sequence). The germline V and J ends were trimmed by 9 bases and 8 bases, with 19 bases remaining between them.